Each of the 15 T cell receptor beta chains below was sequenced from the same sample in a study of blood T cell repertoires in COVID-19. Clones were read by immunoSEQ multiplex PCR, and TCRdb kept only the in-frame ones, dropping some. Of 250,000 to 400,000 clones detected, approximately 88% appear once; the ten largest clones hold about 1.5%. The material sequenced was peripheral blood. These receptors all stem from a young woman with COVID-19, enrolled during active disease.

This clone appeared a few times. This chain connects TRBV2 to TRBJ2-1; 14 bases are shared with TRBD2. The CDR3 spans 16 residues. The V and J ends lost 6 bases and 7 bases, in that order; junction bases with no gene match: 8. Germline V gene sequence: CDR1 SNHLY, CDR2 FYNNEI. The CDR3 loop reads CASRKGGTSGSNEQFF. In DNA form, the CDR3 reads TGTGCCAGCAGGAAGGGGGGGACTAGCGGGAGTAATGAGCAGTTCTTC.

This clone was seen only a few times. J is TRBJ1-2 and V is TRBV20-1, with 12 bases that match TRBD1. V lost 3 bases and J lost 6; bases outside the gene matches: 5. The CDR3 is made up of 14 amino acids. The germline V gene has CDR1 DFQATT and CDR2 SNEGSKA (reference sequence). CDR3 loop: CSASSGTGGHGYTF. In DNA form, the CDR3 reads TGCAGTGCTAGTAGCGGGACAGGGGGCCATGGCTACACCTTC.

The V and J genes are TRBV6-5 and TRBJ1-6; TRBD1 matches at 7 bases. The V gene end was trimmed by 10 bases and the J gene end by 9 bases; junction bases not matched to a gene: 12. CDR3 size: 14 residues. CDR1 and CDR2 from the germline V gene are MNHEY and SVGAGI. CDR3 residues: CATSGQGVSSPLHF. The DNA for the CDR3 is TGTGCCACGTCGGGGCAGGGGGTTTCTTCACCCCTCCACTTT.

The J gene is TRBJ1-6, the V gene TRBV19; D uncertain. The CDR3 spans 14 residues. The V gene's germline CDR1 is LNHDA and CDR2 SQIVND (reference sequence). V dropped 7 bases and J dropped 3 bases, with 10 bases sitting between them. CDR3 sequence reads: CASKPAGYNSPLHF. The DNA for the CDR3 is TGTGCCAGTAAACCGGCGGGCTATAATTCACCCCTCCACTTT.

This chain connects TRBV7-8 to TRBJ1-2; 7 nucleotides line up with TRBD1. The CDR3 is 13 residues long. Unmatched junction bases numbered 3, after V lost 1 base and J lost 7 bases. Germline lookup yields CDR1 SGHVS and CDR2 FQNEAQ. CDR3 loop: CASSLEGAFGYTF. CDR3 nucleotides: TGTGCCAGCAGCTTAGAGGGGGCGTTTGGCTACACCTTC.

This clone was recorded only once. This chain joins TRBV19 and TRBJ1-1; TRBD1 agrees at 7 bases. Per germline, CDR1 LNHDA and CDR2 SQIVND (reference sequence). The length of the CDR3 is 11 residues. The V segment lost 7 bases and the J segment 8 bases; nucleotides outside the gene matches: 4. The CDR3 region has the DNA TGTGCCAGTACCCGGGACAGAGAAGCTTTCTTT. This sequence encodes CASTRDREAFF.

There are a few counts of this clone. V usage is TRBV27 and J usage is TRBJ1-2; TRBD1 aligns across 8 bases. J gave up 6 bases and V 3 bases, and 0 bases lay outside the gene matches. From germline, CDR1 is MNHEY and CDR2 SMNVEV (reference sequence). The CDR3 totals 12 residues. CDR3 nucleotides: TGTGCCAGCAGTTTGACAGGGGATGGCTACACCTTC. This translates into CASSLTGDGYTF.

This chain joins TRBV5-4 and TRBJ2-3; maybe TRBD2 (7 bases). The V end lost 4 bases, the J end lost 1 base, and 19 bases lay between the germline ends. CDR1 is SGHNT, CDR2 YYREEE, per germline (reference sequence). The CDR3 contains 17 residues. The DNA of the CDR3 is TGTGCCAGCAGCCTAATCGGGGCGGGGGCTGGCACAGATACGCAGTATTTT. As protein: CASSLIGAGAGTDTQYF.

The CDR3 coding sequence is TGTGCCAGCAGCATACAGGGCATAAACACTGAAGCTTTCTTT. Translating gives CASSIQGINTEAFF. The rearrangement joins TRBV13 to TRBJ1-1, with a tentative D call TRBD1 (6 bases). Germline lookup yields CDR1 PRHDT and CDR2 FYEKMQ (reference sequence). The CDR3 has 14 amino acids. V was shortened by 5 bases and J by 2 bases, with 12 bases between the two germline ends.

The chain is built from TRBV2 and TRBJ1-2; the D gene is possibly TRBD1 (6 bases). The germline gives CDR1 SNHLY, CDR2 FYNNEI. The CDR3 contains 14 residues. Trimming shortened V by 7 bases and J by 6 bases, and 18 bases separated the two germline ends. The CDR3: CASTRQGRGDGYTF. The CDR3 nucleotides read TGTGCCAGCACCAGGCAGGGGAGAGGTGATGGCTACACCTTC.

This clone occurred once. The chain recombines TRBV2 with TRBJ2-5, with D unresolved. The germline V and J ends were trimmed by 6 bases and 0 bases, with 8 bases remaining between them. The CDR3 totals 13 residues. Looked up from germline, CDR1 is SNHLY and CDR2 is FYNNEI. The CDR3 nucleotides read TGTGCCAGCAGCCTGACATACCAAGAGACCCAGTACTTC. Encoded protein: CASSLTYQETQYF.

The V call is TRBV5-1, the J call TRBJ1-2; D is ambiguous. The V gene lost 0 bases and the J gene lost 5 bases, with 14 bases spanning the gap. This CDR3 has 15 amino acids. The germline V gene has CDR1 SGHRS and CDR2 YFSETQ. CDR3 amino acids: CASSLEGGRRYGYTF. The CDR3 DNA reads TGCGCCAGCAGCTTGGAGGGAGGAAGGAGGTATGGCTACACCTTC.

This clone was observed a few times. The chain links TRBV7-8 to TRBJ1-4, with 9 nucleotides matching TRBD1. Germline assignment: CDR1 SGHVS and CDR2 FQNEAQ. The V segment lost 5 bases and the J segment 8 bases; nucleotides outside the gene matches: 9. The CDR3 runs to 15 residues. The CDR3 nucleotides read TGTGCCAGCAGCCGAGGACAGGGGTTTGGGGAAAAACTGTTTTTT. Protein product: CASSRGQGFGEKLFF.

The chain recombines TRBV20-1 with TRBJ1-1; D gene ambiguous. This CDR3 contains 11 residues. CDR1 DFQATT and CDR2 SNEGSKA come from the germline V gene (reference sequence). Trimming shortened V by 1 base and J by 11 bases, and 11 bases separated the two germline ends. The CDR3 loop reads CSARVQTLAFF. In DNA form, the CDR3 reads TGCAGTGCTAGAGTACAGACCCTGGCTTTCTTT.

V is TRBV5-4 and J is TRBJ1-3, with D possibly being TRBD1 (5 bases). The CDR3 consists of 16 residues. Per the germline V gene, CDR1 is SGHNT and CDR2 is YYREEE (reference sequence). Between the trimmed V and J ends, which lost 4 bases and 4 bases, there was a span of 18 bases. The CDR3 spells CASSPRDGGEGNTIYF. The CDR3 DNA reads as TGTGCCAGCAGCCCACGGGACGGAGGGGAGGGAAACACCATATATTTT.